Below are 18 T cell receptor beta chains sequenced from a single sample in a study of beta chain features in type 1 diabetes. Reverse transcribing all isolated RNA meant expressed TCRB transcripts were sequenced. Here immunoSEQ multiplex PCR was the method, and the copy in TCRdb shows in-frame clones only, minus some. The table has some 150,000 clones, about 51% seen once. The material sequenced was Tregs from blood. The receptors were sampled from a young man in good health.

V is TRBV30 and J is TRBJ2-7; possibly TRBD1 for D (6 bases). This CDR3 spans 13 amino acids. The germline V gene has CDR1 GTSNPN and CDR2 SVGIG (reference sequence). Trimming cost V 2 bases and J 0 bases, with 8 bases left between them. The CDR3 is CAWSRQDSYEQYF. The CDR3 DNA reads TGTGCCTGGAGTAGACAGGACTCCTACGAGCAGTACTTC.

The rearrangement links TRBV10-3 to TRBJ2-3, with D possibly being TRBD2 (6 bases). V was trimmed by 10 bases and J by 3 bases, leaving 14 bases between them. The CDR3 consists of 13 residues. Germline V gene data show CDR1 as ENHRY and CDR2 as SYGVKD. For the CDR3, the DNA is TGTGCCACCAGACAAGGGAGGACAGATACGCAGTATTTT. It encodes CATRQGRTDTQYF.

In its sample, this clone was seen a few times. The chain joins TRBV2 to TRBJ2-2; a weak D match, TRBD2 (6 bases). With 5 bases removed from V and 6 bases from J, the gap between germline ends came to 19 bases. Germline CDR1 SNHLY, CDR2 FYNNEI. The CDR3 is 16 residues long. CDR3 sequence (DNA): TGTGCCAGCAGTCCGCCGCATGGGTCGGGGGCCGGGGAGCTGTTTTTT. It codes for CASSPPHGSGAGELFF. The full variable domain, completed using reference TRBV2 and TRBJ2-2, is EPEVTQTPSHQVTQMGQEVILRCVPISNHLYFYWYRQILGQKVEFLVSFYNNEISEKSEIFDDQFSVERPDGSNFTLKIRSTKLEDSAMYFCASSPPHGSGAGELFFGEGSRLTVL.

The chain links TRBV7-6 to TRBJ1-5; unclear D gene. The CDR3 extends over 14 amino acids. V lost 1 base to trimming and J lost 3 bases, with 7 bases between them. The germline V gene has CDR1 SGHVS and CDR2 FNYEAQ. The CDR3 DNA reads TGTGCCAGCAGCTTAGGAGGGAACAATCAGCCCCAGCATTTT. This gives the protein CASSLGGNNQPQHF.

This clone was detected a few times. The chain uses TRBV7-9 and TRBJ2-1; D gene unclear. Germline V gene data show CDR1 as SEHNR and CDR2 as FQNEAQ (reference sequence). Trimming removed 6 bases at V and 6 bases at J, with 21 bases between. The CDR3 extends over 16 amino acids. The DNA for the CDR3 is TGTGCCAGCAGACCAAACCCATACGAACAGTTCAATGAGCAGTTCTTC. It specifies CASRPNPYEQFNEQFF.

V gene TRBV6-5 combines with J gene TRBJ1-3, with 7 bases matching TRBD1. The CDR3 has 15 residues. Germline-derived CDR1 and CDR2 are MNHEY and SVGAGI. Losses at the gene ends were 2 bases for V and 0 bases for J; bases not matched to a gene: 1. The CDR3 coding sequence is TGTGCCAGCAGTTACCGGGACAGCTCTGGAAACACCATATATTTT. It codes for CASSYRDSSGNTIYF.

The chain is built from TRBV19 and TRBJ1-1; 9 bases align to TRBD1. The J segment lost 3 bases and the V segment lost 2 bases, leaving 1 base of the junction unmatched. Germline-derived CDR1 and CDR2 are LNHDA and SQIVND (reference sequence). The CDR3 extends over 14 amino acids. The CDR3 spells CASSIRQGDTEAFF. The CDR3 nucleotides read TGTGCCAGTAGTATACGACAGGGGGACACTGAAGCTTTCTTT. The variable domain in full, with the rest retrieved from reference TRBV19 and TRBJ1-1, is DGGITQSPKYLFRKEGQNVTLSCEQNLNHDAMYWYRQDPGQGLRLIYYSQIVNDFQKGDIAEGYSVSREKKESFPLTVTSAQKNPTAFYLCASSIRQGDTEAFFGQGTRLTVV.

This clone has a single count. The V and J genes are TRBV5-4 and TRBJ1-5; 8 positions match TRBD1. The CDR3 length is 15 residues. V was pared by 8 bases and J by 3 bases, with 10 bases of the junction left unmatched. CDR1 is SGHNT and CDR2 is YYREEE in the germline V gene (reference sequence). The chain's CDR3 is CASHDRGKDNQPQHF. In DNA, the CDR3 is TGTGCCAGTCACGACAGGGGCAAAGACAATCAGCCCCAGCATTTT. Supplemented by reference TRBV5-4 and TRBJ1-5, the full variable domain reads ETGVTQSPTHLIKTRGQQVTLRCSSQSGHNTVSWYQQALGQGPQFIFQYYREEENGRGNFPPRFSGLQFPNYSSELNVNALELDDSALYLCASHDRGKDNQPQHFGDGTRLSIL.

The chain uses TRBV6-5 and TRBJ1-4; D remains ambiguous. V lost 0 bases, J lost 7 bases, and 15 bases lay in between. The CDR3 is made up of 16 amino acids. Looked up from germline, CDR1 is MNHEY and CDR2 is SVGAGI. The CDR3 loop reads CASSYSRGVGSEKLFF. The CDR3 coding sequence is TGTGCCAGCAGTTACTCGCGCGGGGTGGGTAGTGAAAAACTGTTTTTT.

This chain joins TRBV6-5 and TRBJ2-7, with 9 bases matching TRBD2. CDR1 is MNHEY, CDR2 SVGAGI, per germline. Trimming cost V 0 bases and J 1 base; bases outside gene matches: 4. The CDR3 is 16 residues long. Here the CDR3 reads CASSYSSLAGSYEQYF. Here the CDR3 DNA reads TGTGCCAGCAGTTACTCGAGTCTAGCGGGATCCTACGAGCAGTACTTC.

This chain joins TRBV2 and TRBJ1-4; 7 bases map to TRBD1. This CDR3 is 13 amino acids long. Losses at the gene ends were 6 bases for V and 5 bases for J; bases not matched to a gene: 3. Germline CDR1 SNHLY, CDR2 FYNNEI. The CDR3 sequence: CASRARGNEKLFF. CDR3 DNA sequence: TGTGCCAGCAGGGCCAGGGGGAATGAAAAACTGTTTTTT.

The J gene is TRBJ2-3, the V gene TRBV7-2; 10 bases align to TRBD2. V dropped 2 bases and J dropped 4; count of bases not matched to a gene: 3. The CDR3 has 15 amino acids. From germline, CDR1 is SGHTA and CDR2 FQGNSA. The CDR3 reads CASSLQAGGPDTQYF. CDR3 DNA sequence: TGTGCCAGCAGCTTACAAGCGGGAGGGCCAGATACGCAGTATTTT.

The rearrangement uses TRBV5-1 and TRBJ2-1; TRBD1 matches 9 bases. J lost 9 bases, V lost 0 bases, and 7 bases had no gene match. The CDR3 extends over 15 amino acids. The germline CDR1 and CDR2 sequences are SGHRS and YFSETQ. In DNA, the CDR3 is TGCGCCAGCAGCTTGGGGGGACAGGGTGTTCGTGAGCAGTTCTTC. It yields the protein CASSLGGQGVREQFF.

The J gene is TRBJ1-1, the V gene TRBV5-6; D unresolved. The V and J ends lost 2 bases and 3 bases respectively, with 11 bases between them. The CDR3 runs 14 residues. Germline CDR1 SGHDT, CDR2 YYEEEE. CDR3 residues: CASSFSFGDTEAFF. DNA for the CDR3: TGTGCCAGCAGCTTCTCGTTCGGGGACACTGAAGCTTTCTTT.

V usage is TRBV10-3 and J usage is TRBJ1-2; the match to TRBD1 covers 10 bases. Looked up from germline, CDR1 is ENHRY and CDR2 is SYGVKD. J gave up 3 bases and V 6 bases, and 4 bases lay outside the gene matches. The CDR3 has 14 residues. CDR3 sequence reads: CAIRGQGRDYGYTF. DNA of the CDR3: TGTGCCATCAGGGGACAGGGGAGAGACTATGGCTACACCTTC.

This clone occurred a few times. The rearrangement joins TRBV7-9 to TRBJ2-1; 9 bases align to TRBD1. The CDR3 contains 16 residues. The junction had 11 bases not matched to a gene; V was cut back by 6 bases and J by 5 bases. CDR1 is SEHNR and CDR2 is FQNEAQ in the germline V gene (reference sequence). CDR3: CASSRAGTGLNNEQFF. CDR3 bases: TGTGCCAGCAGTCGAGCCGGGACAGGGTTAAACAATGAGCAGTTCTTC.

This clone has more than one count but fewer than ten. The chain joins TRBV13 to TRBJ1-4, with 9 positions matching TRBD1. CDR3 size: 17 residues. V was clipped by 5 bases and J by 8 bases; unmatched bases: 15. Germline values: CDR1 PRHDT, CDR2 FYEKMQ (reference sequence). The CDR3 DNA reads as TGTGCCAGCAGCGCCTCCATTCCAACAGGGGGCTTCGAAAAACTGTTTTTT. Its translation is CASSASIPTGGFEKLFF. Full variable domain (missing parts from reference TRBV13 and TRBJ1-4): AAGVIQSPRHLIKEKRETATLKCYPIPRHDTVYWYQQGPGQDPQFLISFYEKMQSDKGSIPDRFSAQQFSDYHSELNMSSLELGDSALYFCASSASIPTGGFEKLFFGSGTQLSVL.

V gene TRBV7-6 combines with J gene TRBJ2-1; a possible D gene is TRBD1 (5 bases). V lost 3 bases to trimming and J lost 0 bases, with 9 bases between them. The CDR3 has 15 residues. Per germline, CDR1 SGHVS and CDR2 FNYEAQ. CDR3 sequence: CASSLGLSSYNEQFF. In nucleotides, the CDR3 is TGTGCCAGCAGCTTGGGGCTTAGCTCCTACAATGAGCAGTTCTTC. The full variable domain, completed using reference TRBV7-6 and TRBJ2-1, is GAGVSQSPRYKVTKRGQDVALRCDPISGHVSLYWYRQALGQGPEFLTYFNYEAQQDKSGLPNDRFSAERPEGSISTLTIQRTEQRDSAMYRCASSLGLSSYNEQFFGPGTRLTVL.